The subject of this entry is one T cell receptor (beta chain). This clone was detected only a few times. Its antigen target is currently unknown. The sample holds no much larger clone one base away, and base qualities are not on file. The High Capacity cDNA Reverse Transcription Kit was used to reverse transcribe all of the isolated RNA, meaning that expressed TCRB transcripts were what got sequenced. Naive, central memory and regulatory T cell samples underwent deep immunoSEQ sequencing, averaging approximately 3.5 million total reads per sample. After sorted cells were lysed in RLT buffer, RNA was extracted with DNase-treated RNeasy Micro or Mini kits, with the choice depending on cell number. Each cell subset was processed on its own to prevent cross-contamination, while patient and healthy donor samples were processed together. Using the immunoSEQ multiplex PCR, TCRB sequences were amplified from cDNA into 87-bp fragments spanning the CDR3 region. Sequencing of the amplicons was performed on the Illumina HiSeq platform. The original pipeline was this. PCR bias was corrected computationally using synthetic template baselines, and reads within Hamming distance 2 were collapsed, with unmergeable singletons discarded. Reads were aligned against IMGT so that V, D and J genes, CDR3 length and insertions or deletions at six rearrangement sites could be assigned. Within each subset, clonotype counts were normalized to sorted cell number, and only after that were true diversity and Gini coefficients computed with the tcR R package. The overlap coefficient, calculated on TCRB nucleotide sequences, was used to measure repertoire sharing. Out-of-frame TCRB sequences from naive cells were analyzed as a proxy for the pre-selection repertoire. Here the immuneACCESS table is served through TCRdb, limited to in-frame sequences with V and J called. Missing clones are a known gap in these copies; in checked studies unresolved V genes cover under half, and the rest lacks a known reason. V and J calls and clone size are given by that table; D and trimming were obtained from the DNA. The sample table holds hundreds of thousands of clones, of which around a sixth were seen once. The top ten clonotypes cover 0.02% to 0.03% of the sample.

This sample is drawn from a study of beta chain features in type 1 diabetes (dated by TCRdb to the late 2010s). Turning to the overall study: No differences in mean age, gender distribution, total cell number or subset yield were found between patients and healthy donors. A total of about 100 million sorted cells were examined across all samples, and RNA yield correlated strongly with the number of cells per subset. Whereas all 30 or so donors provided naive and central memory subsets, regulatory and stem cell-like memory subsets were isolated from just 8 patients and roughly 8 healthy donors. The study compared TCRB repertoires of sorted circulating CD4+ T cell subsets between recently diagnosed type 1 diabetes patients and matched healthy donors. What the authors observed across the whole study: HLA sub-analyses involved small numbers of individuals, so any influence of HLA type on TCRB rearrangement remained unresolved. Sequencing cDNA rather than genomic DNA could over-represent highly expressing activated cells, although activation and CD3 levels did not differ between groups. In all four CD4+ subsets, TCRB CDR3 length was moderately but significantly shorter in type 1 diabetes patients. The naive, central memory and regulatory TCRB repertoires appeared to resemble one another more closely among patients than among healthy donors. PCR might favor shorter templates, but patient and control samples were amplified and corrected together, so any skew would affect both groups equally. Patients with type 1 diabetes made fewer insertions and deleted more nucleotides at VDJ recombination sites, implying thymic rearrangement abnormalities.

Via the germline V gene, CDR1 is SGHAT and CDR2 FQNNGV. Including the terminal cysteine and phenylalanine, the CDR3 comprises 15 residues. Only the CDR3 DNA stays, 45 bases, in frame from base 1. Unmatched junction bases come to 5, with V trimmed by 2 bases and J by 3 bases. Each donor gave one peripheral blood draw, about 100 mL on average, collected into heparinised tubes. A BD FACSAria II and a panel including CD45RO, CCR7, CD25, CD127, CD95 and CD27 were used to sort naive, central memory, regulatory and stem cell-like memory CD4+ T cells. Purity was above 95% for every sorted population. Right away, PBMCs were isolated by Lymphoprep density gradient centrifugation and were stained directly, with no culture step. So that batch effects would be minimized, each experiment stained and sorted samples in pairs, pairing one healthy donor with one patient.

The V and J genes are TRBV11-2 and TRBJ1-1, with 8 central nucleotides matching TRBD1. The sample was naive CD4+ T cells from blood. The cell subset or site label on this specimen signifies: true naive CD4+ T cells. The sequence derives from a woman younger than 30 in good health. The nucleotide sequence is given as TGTGCCAGCAGCTTACAACAGGGGGGGTACACTGAAGCTTTCTTT. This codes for CASSLQQGGYTEAFF.